This T cell receptor (beta chain) was profiled in a study of blood T cell repertoires in COVID-19. Study-wide background: T cells, B-cell-depleted T cells, or PBMCs supplied cDNA or gDNA.

In the original workflow: By means of reference gene primer amplification, nucleated cell counts were estimated. TCRdb keeps only in-frame clones here, not all; method: immunoSEQ multiplex PCR. The D gene and trimming were derived from the DNA, and the V and J assignments and clone size from that table. The sample holds more than 250,000 clones, nearly 90% seen once. Participants' reported clinical history set cohort assignment. CDR3 length: 15 amino acids. Germline-derived CDR1 and CDR2 are SGDLS and YYNGEE. V was trimmed by 3 bases and J by 7 bases, leaving 17 bases between them. V and J are TRBV9 and TRBJ1-5; D possibly corresponds to TRBD1 (5 bases). The clonotype was recovered from a woman aged 25 to 39 who had recovered from COVID-19. Sequencing was performed on PBMCs or T cells enriched from blood (not recorded which). The CDR3 sequence: CASSAAAGSEQPQHF. The CDR3 coding sequence is TGTGCCAGCAGCGCCGCCGCAGGGTCAGAGCAGCCCCAGCATTTT. Full variable domain (outside the CDR3, taken from reference TRBV9 and TRBJ1-5): DSGVTQTPKHLITATGQRVTLRCSPRSGDLSVYWYQQSLDQGLQFLIQYYNGEERAKGNILERFSAQQFPDLHSELNLSSLELGDSALYFCASSAAAGSEQPQHFGDGTRLSIL.